What follows describes a single T cell receptor beta chain. The data originate from a study of technical replicates of blood from a handful of donors. TCRdb's copy holds only in-frame clones and misses some; the assay was immunoSEQ multiplex PCR. The table shows 75,000 to 100,000 clones, with roughly 94% occurring only once. Trimming cost V 10 bases and J 5 bases; bases outside gene matches: 7. The CDR3 has 13 residues. Germline V CDR1 and CDR2: LNHDA, SQIVND (reference sequence). This chain uses TRBV19 with TRBJ2-1; 8 nucleotides line up with TRBD1. This TCR was sampled from a human donor in good health. What was sequenced was T cells isolated from PBMCs. Here the CDR3 DNA reads TGTGCCACCATGCGACAGGGGAACAATGAGCAGTTCTTC. This translates into CATMRQGNNEQFF.